The present TCR beta chain was sequenced within a study of T cells after yellow fever vaccination. The CDR3 spans 12 residues. Per the germline V gene, CDR1 is LGHDT and CDR2 is YNNKEL (reference sequence). The authors made TCR cDNA by 5'RACE template switching, adding a universal primer site and UMIs. TCRdb itself ran the 5' RACE reads through MiXCR, one entry per CDR3 protein. The sample contains some 670,000 distinct CDR3 sequences, over 9% of which appear only once. This clonotype was counted only a few times. A read error may account for a junction end that differs from germline. This sequence joins TRBV3-1 and TRBJ2-7; D not certain. The sequence was obtained from a man aged 30 to 45 who received the YFV17D yellow fever vaccine. The source was PBMCs, collected on the day of the yellow fever booster vaccination. CDR3 coding DNA: TGTGCCAGCAGCCAAGATCACAGCCCAAGGGCCTTC. As protein: CASSQDHSPRAF.